The 21 T cell receptor beta chains listed next were all sequenced from one sample in a study of T cell repertoires in ileal Crohn's disease (dated by TCRdb to between 2018 and 2020). Library method: the immunoSEQ multiplex PCR assay. The source is immuneACCESS, and TCRdb retained only in-frame sequences with V and J called. Part of the clones is not carried over; for the studies checked, unresolved V genes explain less than half of this, and the remainder is unexplained. Counted in this sample were about 17,000 clones; less than 90% of them appeared once. The ten largest clones take up about a tenth of the sample. The sequenced sample was ileal tissue. These receptors were collected from an adult with Crohn's disease.

The CDR3 sequence is CASRGAGYGYTF. DNA of the CDR3: TGTGCCAGCAGGGGGGCCGGCTATGGCTACACCTTC. V usage is TRBV27 and J usage is TRBJ1-2, with a weak D call TRBD1 (6 bases). This CDR3 region has 12 residues. Germline CDR1 reads MNHEY; CDR2 reads SMNVEV (reference sequence). The V end was cut by 6 bases, the J end by 4 bases, with 9 bases between.

The J gene is TRBJ1-1, the V gene TRBV7-2; 7 nucleotides agree with TRBD1. The germline V gene encodes CDR1 SGHTA and CDR2 FQGNSA. This CDR3 region has 13 residues. V shed 3 bases and J 7 bases; nucleotides not matched to a gene: 5. CDR3 DNA: TGTGCCAGCAGCTTGACAGGGACCAGTGAAGCTTTCTTT. Amino acids: CASSLTGTSEAFF.

J is TRBJ1-1 and V is TRBV2, with 10 bases matching TRBD1. Trimming at V came to 6 bases and at J to 3 bases, leaving 4 bases not matched to a gene. Germline CDR1 and CDR2: SNHLY and FYNNEI. This CDR3 comprises 14 residues. CDR3 bases: TGTGCCAGCAGGCTGGGACAGGGGCACACTGAAGCTTTCTTT. This translates into CASRLGQGHTEAFF.

The chain couples TRBV11-3 to TRBJ2-7, with 8 positions matching TRBD1. With 3 bases clipped from V and 7 bases from J, the junction kept 2 bases outside the gene matches. This CDR3 comprises 12 residues. The V gene's germline CDR1 is SGHNT and CDR2 YENEEA. Here the CDR3 reads CASSLGQAEQYF. The CDR3 nucleotides read TGTGCCAGCAGCTTGGGACAGGCGGAGCAGTACTTC.

The rearrangement joins TRBV27 to TRBJ1-5, with no clear D. CDR1 is MNHEY and CDR2 is SMNVEV in the germline V gene (reference sequence). CDR3 size: 13 residues. V was trimmed by 6 bases and J by 8 bases, leaving 14 bases between them. This CDR3 is CASSPQPGEPQHF. CDR3 in DNA: TGTGCCAGCAGCCCCCAACCCGGGGAGCCCCAGCATTTT.

The V gene is TRBV7-6, the J gene TRBJ2-3, with D tentatively TRBD2 (6 bases). CDR3 length: 15 amino acids. Trimming took off 1 base at V and 6 bases at J, with 14 bases between the two ends. In germline, CDR1 is SGHVS, CDR2 FNYEAQ. CDR3 sequence reads: CASSLDLGSGDTQYF. The CDR3 DNA reads TGTGCCAGCAGCTTAGATTTGGGGAGCGGGGATACGCAGTATTTT.

The chain recombines TRBV4-3 with TRBJ1-6; TRBD1 might be the D (6 bases). The CDR3 covers 15 residues. Germline loops: CDR1 LGHNA, CDR2 YSLEER. Trimming pared 3 bases from V and 1 base from J, leaving 7 bases between. CDR3 DNA: TGCGCCAGCAGCCAGCAGGGGTCCTATAATTCACCCCTCCACTTT. The encoded protein is CASSQQGSYNSPLHF.

The V and J genes are TRBV9 and TRBJ2-3; 16 nucleotides line up with TRBD2. This CDR3 comprises 18 residues. Germline V gene lookup returns CDR1 SGDLS and CDR2 YYNGEE. The trim removed 4 bases at V and 3 bases at J, leaving 8 bases unmatched. CDR3 protein: CASSFGTSGGAGTDTQYF. DNA for the CDR3: TGTGCCAGCAGCTTCGGGACTAGCGGGGGGGCCGGGACAGATACGCAGTATTTT.

V and J are TRBV4-3 and TRBJ1-1, with D maybe TRBD1 (6 bases). In germline, CDR1 is LGHNA, CDR2 YSLEER. CDR3 length equals 15 residues. V was clipped by 3 bases and J by 0 bases, with 11 bases between them. CDR3 in DNA: TGCGCCAGCAGCCATGAACAGGGAGTGAACACTGAAGCTTTCTTT. This encodes CASSHEQGVNTEAFF.

The chain is built from TRBV4-1 and TRBJ1-2; 9 bases align to TRBD1. The ends lost 5 bases at V and 3 bases at J; junction bases unmatched: 4. This CDR3 is built from 14 residues. Germline CDR1 is MGHRA and CDR2 is YSYEKL. This chain's CDR3 is CASSSRTGDYGYTF. In DNA form, the CDR3 reads TGCGCCAGCAGCTCTCGGACAGGGGACTATGGCTACACCTTC.

This clone occurred once. The CDR3 region has the DNA TGTGCCAGCAGTTACCCCCCGGGGGGCGAAGGCTATGGCTACACCTTC. It translates to CASSYPPGGEGYGYTF. The V and J genes are TRBV6-5 and TRBJ1-2; perhaps TRBD1 as D (6 bases). V lost 2 bases and J 4 bases, leaving 17 bases between the germline ends. In germline, CDR1 is MNHEY, CDR2 SVGAGI. This CDR3 comprises 16 residues.

As for this clone: This sample includes further DNA sequences coding for the same CDR3. This sequence joins TRBV5-1 and TRBJ2-7; D uncertain. The ends were cut back, 2 bases at V and 2 bases at J, with 14 bases in the middle. The CDR3 is 15 residues long. The germline CDR1 and CDR2 sequences are SGHRS and YFSETQ. CDR3 residues: CASSLSSSPAYEQYF. DNA of the CDR3: TGCGCCAGCAGCTTAAGTTCGAGCCCGGCCTACGAGCAGTACTTC.

V is TRBV19 and J is TRBJ1-2; D is possibly TRBD1 (5 bases). The CDR3 totals 14 residues. Germline lookup yields CDR1 LNHDA and CDR2 SQIVND (reference sequence). V dropped 3 bases and J dropped 8 bases, with 16 bases sitting between them. CDR3: CASSIPTRVSGYTF. The CDR3 nucleotides read TGTGCCAGTAGTATCCCGACCAGGGTGTCCGGCTACACCTTC.

The chain joins TRBV10-3 to TRBJ1-1; 8 positions agree with TRBD1. Germline CDR1 ENHRY, CDR2 SYGVKD. This CDR3 comprises 15 residues. Germline trimming cut 10 bases from V and 1 base from J; bases unmatched to any gene: 11. Written as DNA, the CDR3 is TGTGCCACCTCCGAGACAGGGGAAAGGAACACTGAAGCTTTCTTT. Translated: CATSETGERNTEAFF.

This chain connects TRBV18 to TRBJ2-6; D possibly corresponds to TRBD2 (6 bases). Germline CDR1 is KGHSH and CDR2 is LQKENI. The ends were cut back, 2 bases at V and 0 bases at J, with 8 bases in the middle. The CDR3 spans 16 residues. The DNA for the CDR3 is TGTGCCAGCTCACCATTCGGGAGCTCTGGGGCCAACGTCCTGACTTTC. It specifies CASSPFGSSGANVLTF.

The rearrangement joins TRBV9 to TRBJ1-4; 11 positions agree with TRBD1. Per the germline V gene, CDR1 is SGDLS and CDR2 is YYNGEE. With V trimmed by 4 bases and J by 8 bases, 16 bases remained unmatched. The CDR3 contains 18 residues. CDR3 DNA sequence: TGTGCCAGCAGCACTCGAGGACAGGGGGCGTCATTCGGGGAAAAACTGTTTTTT. The encoded protein is CASSTRGQGASFGEKLFF.

Details on this clone: At one boundary the junction diverges from the germline segment, which might be a read error. Additional DNA sequences in this sample encode the identical CDR3. For the CDR3, the DNA is TGTGCCAGCAGTCTCGACCACTACAACGAGCAGTTCTTC. It encodes CASSLDHYNEQFF. The rearrangement links TRBV27 to TRBJ2-1; the D is unclear. Germline lookup yields CDR1 MNHEY and CDR2 SMNVEV (reference sequence). The CDR3 is made up of 13 amino acids.

This chain joins TRBV29-1 and TRBJ2-2; D might be TRBD2 (5 bases). Trimming cost V 3 bases and J 2 bases, with 10 bases left between them. The CDR3 runs 14 residues. CDR1 SQVTM and CDR2 ANQGSEA come from the germline V gene. The chain's CDR3 is CSVDGLANTGELFF. The CDR3 bases are TGCAGCGTTGACGGCCTAGCCAACACCGGGGAGCTGTTTTTT.

The V call is TRBV7-2, the J call TRBJ1-2, with 8 nucleotides matching TRBD1. The CDR3 loop spans 12 amino acids. Germline CDR1 and CDR2: SGHTA and FQGNSA. V lost 4 bases to trimming and J lost 8 bases; unmatched junction nucleotides: 3. The CDR3 region has the DNA TGTGCCAGCAGCTCGGACAGGGCAGGCTACACCTTC. It translates to CASSSDRAGYTF.

This rearrangement joins TRBV5-1 to TRBJ1-6, with a tentative D call TRBD1 (6 bases). Germline assignment: CDR1 SGHRS and CDR2 YFSETQ. This CDR3 has 12 amino acids. Trimming stripped 2 bases from V and 13 bases from J, with 10 bases between. This CDR3 is CASSLETGPLHF. CDR3 DNA sequence: TGCGCCAGCAGCTTAGAAACAGGGCCCCTCCACTTT.

To note about this clone: At one end, the junction sequence differs from germline, possibly due to a read error. The chain combines TRBV18 with TRBJ1-5; 11 nucleotides match TRBD1. The CDR3 loop spans 17 amino acids. Germline assignment: CDR1 KGHSH and CDR2 LQKENI. The CDR3 nucleotides read TGTGCCGGCTCACCGATGGGACAGGGGGGTTCGGATCAGCCCCAGCATTTT. Protein sequence: CAGSPMGQGGSDQPQHF.